This TCR beta chain was observed in a study of low-dose radiotherapy and immunotherapy resistance in tumors. Turning to the study itself: Per fraction, Cohort 2 was given 1 Gy every two weeks, accumulating a total of 13 Gy over 26 weeks. Nivolumab was given to patients as a 240 mg flat dose every two weeks, and ipilimumab at 1 mg/kg every six weeks. Both were delivered intravenously.

V lost 6 bases to trimming and J lost 5 bases, with 11 bases between them. This CDR3 region has 13 residues. Germline V gene lookup returns CDR1 MNHEY and CDR2 SVGEGT. Covering alpha and beta chains, TRAV- and TRBV-specific primers were used for the first-strand cDNA. The TCRs were subjected to amplification over around 18 PCR cycles employing a constant-region primer in conjunction with a V-primer adapter. MiXCR, run by TCRdb on the reads, gives a single entry per CDR3 protein. The top ten clones hold roughly 3.7% of a sample with some 39,000 distinct CDR3 sequences, roughly 31% of them seen once. This clonotype is categorized as medium-sized (0.01 to 0.1%). Time point denoted: before trial treatment.

The sample was PBMCs, taken before treatment. The chain couples TRBV6-2 or TRBV6-3 to TRBJ1-5; D might be TRBD1 (6 bases). The TCR was taken from a male donor with gallbladder cancer. The CDR3 DNA sequence: TGTGCCAGCAGCAGGGGTTCGGATCAGCCCCAGCATTTT. This translates into CASSRGSDQPQHF.